The 4 T cell receptor beta chains given below trace back to one sample, sequenced in a study of blood T cell repertoires in COVID-19. Here immunoSEQ multiplex PCR was the method, and the copy in TCRdb shows in-frame clones only, minus some. The sample records around 450,000 clones, 90% being singletons. Sequenced: PBMCs or T cells enriched from blood (not recorded which). The receptor source for this set is a young man who had recovered from COVID-19.

J is TRBJ1-5 and V is TRBV19, with D possibly matching TRBD1 (5 bases). The CDR3 is 14 amino acids. Looked up from germline, CDR1 is LNHDA and CDR2 is SQIVND (reference sequence). Trimming removed 3 bases at V and 4 bases at J, with 10 bases between. CDR3: CASSIQGFNQPQHF. DNA of the CDR3: TGTGCCAGTAGTATTCAGGGTTTTAATCAGCCCCAGCATTTT.

This chain connects TRBV14 to TRBJ1-3; possible D gene TRBD1, 6 bases. There are 16 residues in the CDR3. Trimming removed 0 bases from V and 2 bases from J, with 11 bases in between. Germline lookup yields CDR1 SGHDN and CDR2 FVKESK. The CDR3 loop is CASSQEQGIPGNTIYF. Written as DNA, the CDR3 is TGTGCCAGCAGCCAAGAACAGGGAATACCTGGAAACACCATATATTTT.

This clone was detected once. This chain links TRBV5-1 with TRBJ2-5; 10 nucleotides line up with TRBD2. The germline V gene has CDR1 SGHRS and CDR2 YFSETQ. There are 16 residues in the CDR3. The V and J ends lost 0 bases and 2 bases, in that order; junction bases with no gene match: 4. This chain's CDR3 is CASSLVLAGDQETQYF. In DNA, the CDR3 is TGCGCCAGCAGCTTGGTTCTAGCGGGGGATCAAGAGACCCAGTACTTC. Full variable domain (rest looked up from reference TRBV5-1 and TRBJ2-5): KAGVTQTPRYLIKTRGQQVTLSCSPISGHRSVSWYQQTPGQGLQFLFEYFSETQRNKGNFPGRFSGRQFSNSRSEMNVSTLELGDSALYLCASSLVLAGDQETQYFGPGTRLLVL.

J is TRBJ1-6 and V is TRBV25-1, with D unresolved. The V gene lost 2 bases and the J gene lost 9 bases, with 11 bases spanning the gap. In germline, CDR1 is MGHDK, CDR2 SYGVNS. The length of the CDR3 is 14 residues. As DNA, the CDR3 is TGTGCCAGCAGTGAACGAGGAGGAGTTTCACCCCTCCACTTT. It specifies CASSERGGVSPLHF.